This note documents a single T cell receptor beta chain sequence. The antigen remains undetermined. The record originates from a study of cytomegalovirus exposure and HLA in healthy donors. Turning to the study itself: The 110 million or so unique TCR beta sequences, from roughly 170 million T cells, were found by an earlier analysis.

Overall study results and limits: Researchers catalogued some 160 TCR beta chains as cytomegalovirus-associated.

Healthy bone marrow donors made up the donor group. Donors were ostensibly healthy at sampling, although undocumented immune exposures were probable. The trim removed 5 bases at V and 3 bases at J, leaving 12 bases unmatched. The CDR3 has 17 amino acids. CDR1 is SGHVS, CDR2 FQNEAQ, per germline. Primers for the PCR totalled 60 Vbeta and 13 Jbeta. TCRdb keeps only in-frame clones here, not all; method: immunoSEQ multiplex PCR. Altogether around 150,000 clones are present, about 70% being singletons, with the ten largest covering under 2%. The specimen was PBMCs. V is TRBV7-8 and J is TRBJ2-1; 8 nucleotides line up with TRBD1. The source of this sequence is a middle-aged woman in good health and CMV-seronegative. DNA for the CDR3: TGTGCCAGCAGCGACGCGGCCGGGACAGGTGGCTACAATGAGCAGTTCTTC. Translation: CASSDAAGTGGYNEQFF.